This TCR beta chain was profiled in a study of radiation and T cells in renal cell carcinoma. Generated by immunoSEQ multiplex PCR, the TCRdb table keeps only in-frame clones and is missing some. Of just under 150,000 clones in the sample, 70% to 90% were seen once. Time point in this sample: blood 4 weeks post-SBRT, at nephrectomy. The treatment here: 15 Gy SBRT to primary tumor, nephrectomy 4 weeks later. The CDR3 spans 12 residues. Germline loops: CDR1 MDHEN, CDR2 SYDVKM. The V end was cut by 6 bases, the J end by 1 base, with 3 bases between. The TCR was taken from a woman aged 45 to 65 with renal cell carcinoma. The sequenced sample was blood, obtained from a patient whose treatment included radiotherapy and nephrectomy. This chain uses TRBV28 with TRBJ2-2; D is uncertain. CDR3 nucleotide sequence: TGTGCCAGCAGGGGGAACACCGGGGAGCTGTTTTTT. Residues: CASRGNTGELFF.